This TCR beta chain was identified in a study of blood T cell repertoires in COVID-19 (TCRdb year 2020). Study-wide context: Samples from collaborators originated in the United States, Italy and Spain and spanned both the acute and convalescent phases of COVID-19. The prospective study material was composed of cDNA or gDNA derived from T cells, B-cell-depleted T cells, or PBMCs. Deeply sampled blood TCRbeta repertoires from subjects exposed to, actively infected with, or recovered from COVID-19 were included in the dataset. A freely available public database, intended as a resource for researchers studying the immune response to SARS-CoV-2, is where the repertoires were released. Samples came from the ongoing ImmuneRACE study (first 160 participants) plus 1,254 subjects from 6 global collaborators. Nearly every sample came with metadata listing a de-identified subject ID, COVID-19 status, age in years and sex. Where available, HLA class I and class II types were obtained from metadata supplied by the sample provider rather than from assay-based typing.

Measured from the cysteine to the phenylalanine, the CDR3 is 13 residues long. The entry retains the CDR3 DNA only, 39 bases that are in frame from base 1. V trim: 5 bases; J trim: 4 bases; unmatched bases: 4. Enrolling through a virtual design, the prospective study's participants ranged in age from roughly 18 to 95 years and lived across roughly 23 United States geographic areas. To assign participants to cohorts, the prospective study relied on clinical history that participants themselves reported in a screening survey and a study questionnaire. A participant counted as exposed if, within 2 weeks of entering the study, that participant had been in contact with someone who had a PCR-confirmed or clinician-diagnosed COVID-19 case. In the prospective study, mobile phlebotomists collected whole blood, serum and a nasopharyngeal or oropharyngeal swab from each participant. Over a roughly 2-month period, participants in the prospective study had the option of providing additional blood draws and questionnaires. Prospective study blood samples were shipped either frozen or at room temperature before DNA extraction.

The immunoSEQ Assay, a bias-controlled multiplex PCR, was used to amplify TCRbeta CDR3 regions from genomic DNA. The study's processing was this. The number of nucleated cells in each sample was estimated from the amplification of reference gene primers within the assay. To quantify the absolute abundance of each unique TCRbeta CDR3 rearrangement, sequence reads were collapsed and filtered. Productive Simpson clonality was computed per sample as the square root of Simpson's diversity index over productive rearrangements. The table was pulled from immuneACCESS by TCRdb, which kept in-frame rearrangements only. Such tables lose some clones; where checked, under half of the loss comes from unresolved V genes, and the rest has no known cause. The V and J calls and clone size come from that table; D and trimming were worked out from the DNA. This sample holds hundreds of thousands of clones; just under 90% were observed only once. The ten biggest clones cover about 1% of the sample.

Here is what the overall study found, with its caveats: Clinical and demographic metadata were provided uncurated, with the amount varying by source and participant.

Note on this clone: It lacks a known antigen. Base qualities are missing; no much larger clone stands one base away.

The chain is assembled from TRBV12-3 or TRBV12-4 and TRBJ1-1; 7 of the junction bases match TRBD1. The origin of this receptor is a middle-aged man who had been exposed to COVID-19. Sequenced input: PBMCs or T cells enriched from blood (not recorded which). In nucleotide form, the sequence is TGTGCCAGCAGTCCCGGGACAGTCACTGAAGCTTTCTTT. Translated, this gives CASSPGTVTEAFF.